This TCR beta chain comes out of a study of Graves' ophthalmopathy and Graves' hyperthyroidism. RNA transcripts yielded amplified TCR beta CDR3 regions. Amplification began with first-round RT-PCR using HTBI primers, then second-round multiplex PCR was performed. TCRdb re-called the multiplex PCR reads through MiXCR, storing one row per CDR3 protein. The data hold some 410,000 distinct CDR3 sequences, with around a fifth observed a single time. This clonotype occurred many times. The V end lost 7 bases, the J end lost 7 bases, and 14 bases lay between the germline ends. Germline values: CDR1 SGHVS, CDR2 FNYEAQ. The CDR3 spans 14 residues.

The chain couples TRBV7-6 to TRBJ1-6, with TRBD1 as a possible D gene (5 bases). The source of this sequence is a woman under 30 with stable Graves' hyperthyroidism. Specimen: peripheral blood. The CDR3 sequence is CASTLGGRNSPLHF. DNA of the CDR3: TGTGCCAGCACCCTGGGGGGGAGAAATTCACCCCTCCACTTT.